The T cell receptor (beta chain) under discussion was sequenced for a study of blood T cell repertoires in COVID-19 (dated by TCRdb to the early 2020s). A note on the overall study: Samples from collaborators originated in the United States, Italy and Spain and spanned both the acute and convalescent phases of COVID-19. The material from the prospective study consisted of cDNA or gDNA derived from T cells, B-cell-depleted T cells, or PBMCs. Subjects who had been exposed to COVID-19, were actively infected with it, or had recovered from it provided the deeply sampled blood TCRbeta repertoires that made up the dataset. The repertoires were released in a freely available public database meant as a resource for research on the immune response to SARS-CoV-2. Samples were obtained from the ongoing ImmuneRACE study (first 160 participants) and from over 1,000 subjects provided by 6 global collaborators. A de-identified subject ID, COVID-19 status, age in years and sex were almost always included in the sample metadata. HLA class I and class II types, where available, came from metadata supplied by the sample provider rather than from assay-based typing.

In the prospective study, participants were about 18 to 95 years old, resided in about two dozen geographic areas of the United States, and were enrolled through a virtual design. In the prospective study, cohorts were assigned on the basis of participant-reported clinical history obtained from a screening survey and a study questionnaire. Recovered participants in ImmuneRACE Cohort 3 were defined by two consecutive negative NP/OP PCR tests, clearance by a healthcare professional, or resolution of symptoms. In the prospective study, mobile phlebotomists collected whole blood, serum and a nasopharyngeal or oropharyngeal swab from each participant. Additional blood draws and questionnaires over an approximately two-month period could optionally be provided by prospective study participants. Before DNA extraction, prospective study blood samples were shipped either frozen or at room temperature. Concerning this clone itself: Which antigen it targets is not known. Base qualities were left out, and no much larger clone turns up one base away. The same CDR3 also results from other DNA sequences found in this sample.

The germline V end is reduced by 0 bases and the J end by 3 bases; junction bases left unmatched: 4. The germline V gene yields KGHSH for CDR1 and LQKENI for CDR2. Including the terminal cysteine and phenylalanine, the CDR3 comprises 15 residues. Just CDR3 DNA is preserved here, 45 bases in frame from base 1. The immunoSEQ Assay, a bias-controlled multiplex PCR, was used to amplify TCRbeta CDR3 regions from genomic DNA. Per the original workflow: The number of nucleated cells in each sample was estimated by amplification of reference gene primers within the assay. To quantify the absolute abundance of each unique TCRbeta CDR3 rearrangement, sequence reads were collapsed and filtered. For each sample, productive Simpson clonality was calculated as the square root of Simpson's diversity index over productive rearrangements. TCRdb provides this immuneACCESS table in a form limited to in-frame rearrangements. Some clones are lacking; in checked studies, under half of them reflect an unresolved V gene, and why the rest are absent is not known. From that table come the V and J calls and clone size; the DNA was used to work out D and trimming. This sample gives hundreds of thousands of clones in total; roughly nine tenths of them show up just once. Together, the top ten hold 1.1% of the sample.

Broader findings and caveats from the paper: The quantity of clinical and demographic metadata differed by source and by participant and was supplied without curation.

This clonotype was obtained from a man aged 30 to 45 who had recovered from COVID-19. What was sequenced was PBMCs or T cells enriched from blood (not recorded which). The sequence is built from TRBV18 and TRBJ2-7; a stretch of 8 junction bases matches TRBD2. The bases read TGTGCCAGCTCACCACCCCTAGCGGGCGTCTACGAGCAGTACTTC. It encodes CASSPPLAGVYEQYF.